This is a list of T cell receptor beta chains from one sample in a study of post-analysis software for immune sequencing data. One entry per CDR3 protein results from TCRdb running MiXCR on the PCR reads. Here the sample spans hundreds of thousands of distinct CDR3 sequences, about 32% being singletons. The sequenced sample consisted of blood. The receptors originated from a girl aged 5 to 17 with multiple sclerosis. CDR3s include the opening cysteine and the closing phenylalanine or tryptophan. The order of the fields is V gene, D gene, J gene, clone size, CDR3 DNA, CDR3 protein. The D gene is left open where the match is weak. A row's size may be missing; if present it is once, few, many or a size class.

TRBV4-1,-,TRBJ1-6,-,TGCGCCAGCAGCCAAGGGGTTTATGGTGGTTCACCCCTCCACTTT,CASSQGVYGGSPLHF
TRBV24-1,-,TRBJ2-1,-,TGTGCCACCAGTGATCGCAGGGCCCACAATGAGCAGTTCTTC,CATSDRRAHNEQFF
TRBV6-5,-,TRBJ1-5,few,TGTGCCAGCAGTAAGAGCGGTAGCAATCAGCCCCAGCATTTT,CASSKSGSNQPQHF
TRBV10-1,-,TRBJ2-5,-,TGCGCCAGCAGTGAGGGGGATCCGGGTCGGGAGACCCAGTACTTC,CASSEGDPGRETQYF
TRBV3-1,-,TRBJ2-3,-,TGTGCCAGCAGCCAAGGAGGGCCCACAGATACGCAGTATTTT,CASSQGGPTDTQYF
TRBV12-3/TRBV12-4,-,TRBJ1-1,-,TGTGCCAGCACCATAACAGGGAGGAACACTGAAGCTTTCTTT,CASTITGRNTEAFF
TRBV11-3,-,TRBJ1-1,few,TGTGCCAGCAGCTTTAGGGGTGGAAGCACTGAAGCTTTCTTT,CASSFRGGSTEAFF
TRBV7-6,TRBD2,TRBJ2-2,-,TGTGCCAGCAGCTCAAGCGGGGGGTCGGGGATAAGAACCGGGGAGCTGTTTTTT,CASSSSGGSGIRTGELFF
TRBV24-1,-,TRBJ1-2,few,TGTGCCACCAGTGACCGTGACAGGATCTATGGCTACACCTTC,CATSDRDRIYGYTF
TRBV7-2,TRBD2,TRBJ2-5,few,TGTGCCAGCAGCCCCGGGACTAGCGGGAGTTTAGGAGAGACCCAGTACTTC,CASSPGTSGSLGETQYF
TRBV29-1,TRBD2,TRBJ2-1,many,TGCAGCGTCAAACTGGCTAGCGGGAGGTACTACAATGAGCAGTTCTTC,CSVKLASGRYYNEQFF
TRBV12-3/TRBV12-4,-,TRBJ2-3,-,TGTGCCAGCAGTTTCTTCCTGGGGGGCAACACAGATACGCAGTATTTT,CASSFFLGGNTDTQYF
TRBV5-1,-,TRBJ2-6,-,TGCGCCAGCAGCTCCCGGACGGGGTCTGGGGCCAACGTCCTGACTTTC,CASSSRTGSGANVLTF